A selection of T cell receptor beta chains follows, all from one sample in a study of cytomegalovirus exposure and HLA in healthy donors. The table came from immunoSEQ multiplex PCR; TCRdb's copy has only in-frame clones and leaves some out. The data contain roughly 130,000 clones, about 82% of them singletons. Material for sequencing was PBMCs. These TCRs come from a man aged 30-40 years in good health and CMV-seronegative. Each CDR3 is given with its conserved first and last residue. Fields, in order: J gene, clone size, V gene, D gene, CDR3 DNA, CDR3 protein. The D gene is left open where the match is weak. Clone size is stated in some rows and not others, as once, few, many or a class when expanded.

j_gene: TRBJ1-1; abundance: NA; v_gene: TRBV18; d_gene: NA; CDR3nt: TGTGCCAGCTCACCATATGAACAGCTGAACACTGAAGCTTTCTTT; CDR3aa: CASSPYEQLNTEAFF
j_gene: TRBJ1-1; abundance: NA; v_gene: TRBV7-2; d_gene: NA; CDR3nt: TGTGCCAGCAGCTTAGAACGGGACACTGAAGCTTTCTTT; CDR3aa: CASSLERDTEAFF
j_gene: TRBJ2-6; abundance: NA; v_gene: TRBV28; d_gene: TRBD2; CDR3nt: TGTGCCAGCACCTCAGGGAGGGCTGGGGCCAACGTCCTGACTTTC; CDR3aa: CASTSGRAGANVLTF
j_gene: TRBJ2-2; abundance: once; v_gene: TRBV7-9; d_gene: TRBD1; CDR3nt: TGTGCCAGCAACGCCGGGACAGCGAACACCGGGGAGCTGTTTTTT; CDR3aa: CASNAGTANTGELFF
j_gene: TRBJ2-5; abundance: NA; v_gene: TRBV11-2; d_gene: TRBD2; CDR3nt: TGTGCCAGCAGCCTACTCGGACTAGCGGGACAAGAGACCCAGTACTTC; CDR3aa: CASSLLGLAGQETQYF
j_gene: TRBJ2-1; abundance: few; v_gene: TRBV6-5; d_gene: TRBD2; CDR3nt: TGTGCCAGCAGTTATATTAGCGGGAGGACCTACAATGAGCAGTTCTTC; CDR3aa: CASSYISGRTYNEQFF
j_gene: TRBJ2-5; abundance: NA; v_gene: TRBV29-1; d_gene: NA; CDR3nt: TGCAGCGTTGGGGGCAGTGGGACCCAGTACTTC; CDR3aa: CSVGGSGTQYF
j_gene: TRBJ1-1; abundance: NA; v_gene: TRBV2; d_gene: TRBD1; CDR3nt: TGTGCCAGCAGGAACAGGGGGACGGAGAGTGAAGCTTTCTTT; CDR3aa: CASRNRGTESEAFF
j_gene: TRBJ2-2; abundance: once; v_gene: TRBV6-5; d_gene: TRBD2; CDR3nt: TGTGCCAGCAGTTACTCTGGGAGGGCGCCCGGGGAGCTGTTTTTT; CDR3aa: CASSYSGRAPGELFF
j_gene: TRBJ2-7; abundance: NA; v_gene: TRBV4-3; d_gene: TRBD2; CDR3nt: TGCGCCAGCAGCCCCGGGGGGACGGGGTACGAGCAGTACTTC; CDR3aa: CASSPGGTGYEQYF
j_gene: TRBJ2-3; abundance: NA; v_gene: TRBV7-2; d_gene: TRBD1; CDR3nt: TGTGCCAGCAGCTGGGACAGGGACGCAGATACGCAGTATTTT; CDR3aa: CASSWDRDADTQYF
j_gene: TRBJ2-7; abundance: few; v_gene: TRBV5-1; d_gene: TRBD1; CDR3nt: TGCGCCAGCAGCTTGGGGGGACAGGGATATGAGCAGTACTTC; CDR3aa: CASSLGGQGYEQYF
j_gene: TRBJ2-7; abundance: NA; v_gene: TRBV2; d_gene: NA; CDR3nt: TGTGCCAGCAATAGGGAGAGCTCCTACGAGCAGTACTTC; CDR3aa: CASNRESSYEQYF
j_gene: TRBJ2-7; abundance: NA; v_gene: TRBV6-5; d_gene: NA; CDR3nt: TGTGCCAGCAGTTACTCCCGCAGGGACGAGCAGTACTTC; CDR3aa: CASSYSRRDEQYF
j_gene: TRBJ2-7; abundance: NA; v_gene: TRBV25-1; d_gene: NA; CDR3nt: TGTGCCAGCAGTGAATTAGGGGGATCGTGGAGCGAGCAGTACTTC; CDR3aa: CASSELGGSWSEQYF
j_gene: TRBJ2-1; abundance: NA; v_gene: TRBV28; d_gene: TRBD2; CDR3nt: TGTGCCAGCAGCCTCGGGGGGTCCTACAATGAGCAGTTCTTC; CDR3aa: CASSLGGSYNEQFF
j_gene: TRBJ2-2; abundance: NA; v_gene: TRBV6-5; d_gene: TRBD1; CDR3nt: TGTGCCAGCAAACCGCAGGGGGATACCGGGGAGCTGTTTTTT; CDR3aa: CASKPQGDTGELFF
j_gene: TRBJ2-3; abundance: NA; v_gene: TRBV27; d_gene: TRBD2; CDR3nt: TGTGCCAGCAGCACCGGGACTACCCTGACAGATACGCAGTATTTT; CDR3aa: CASSTGTTLTDTQYF
j_gene: TRBJ1-2; abundance: NA; v_gene: TRBV7-9; d_gene: NA; CDR3nt: TGTGCCAGCAGCTTAGTGGGGGGGCTGCATGGCTACACCTTC; CDR3aa: CASSLVGGLHGYTF
j_gene: TRBJ2-5; abundance: NA; v_gene: TRBV7-9; d_gene: TRBD1; CDR3nt: TGTGCCAGCAGCGACCGGGACAGAACCCCTCTGGGAGAGACCCAGTACTTC; CDR3aa: CASSDRDRTPLGETQYF
j_gene: TRBJ2-4; abundance: NA; v_gene: TRBV5-1; d_gene: NA; CDR3nt: TGCGCCAGCAGCTTGTTCCGGACATCCTCAAAAAACATTCAGTACTTC; CDR3aa: CASSLFRTSSKNIQYF
j_gene: TRBJ1-6; abundance: NA; v_gene: TRBV27; d_gene: NA; CDR3nt: TGTGCCAGCCAACAGAGCTCCTATAATTCACCCCTCCACTTT; CDR3aa: CASQQSSYNSPLHF
j_gene: TRBJ2-2; abundance: NA; v_gene: TRBV29-1; d_gene: TRBD1; CDR3nt: TGCAGCGTTGATGGGAGGACAGGGGGCTCCGGGGAGCTGTTTTTT; CDR3aa: CSVDGRTGGSGELFF
j_gene: TRBJ2-1; abundance: NA; v_gene: TRBV5-6; d_gene: TRBD2; CDR3nt: TGTGCCAGCAGTCAGGGACTAGCGGGAGCCCGCGCGAACAATGAGCAGTTCTTC; CDR3aa: CASSQGLAGARANNEQFF
j_gene: TRBJ1-1; abundance: NA; v_gene: TRBV27; d_gene: TRBD1; CDR3nt: TGTGCCAGCAGTCCATCGACAGGGGTGCGAGCTTTCTTT; CDR3aa: CASSPSTGVRAFF
j_gene: TRBJ2-5; abundance: NA; v_gene: TRBV7-9; d_gene: NA; CDR3nt: TGTGCCAGCAGTAGAGGCAGGGGCTTTCAAGAGACCCAGTACTTC; CDR3aa: CASSRGRGFQETQYF
j_gene: TRBJ1-2; abundance: NA; v_gene: TRBV2; d_gene: TRBD1; CDR3nt: TGTGCCAGCAGCCCGGGACAGCATGGCTACACCTTC; CDR3aa: CASSPGQHGYTF
j_gene: TRBJ2-1; abundance: NA; v_gene: TRBV4-2; d_gene: NA; CDR3nt: TGTGCCAGCAGCCAAGGTATCTACAATGAGCAGTTCTTC; CDR3aa: CASSQGIYNEQFF
j_gene: TRBJ1-5; abundance: NA; v_gene: TRBV30; d_gene: NA; CDR3nt: TGTGCTGTAAGGAGGGGTATCAATCAGCCCCAGCATTTT; CDR3aa: CAVRRGINQPQHF
j_gene: TRBJ2-5; abundance: NA; v_gene: TRBV29-1; d_gene: TRBD2; CDR3nt: TGCAGCGTTGAAGGGGTAGCGGGAGGGAGGGAGACCCAGTACTTC; CDR3aa: CSVEGVAGGRETQYF
j_gene: TRBJ1-4; abundance: NA; v_gene: TRBV6-5; d_gene: NA; CDR3nt: TGTGCCAGCAGCCGAGACTCCTCCAGCTGGGAAAAACTGTTTTTT; CDR3aa: CASSRDSSSWEKLFF
j_gene: TRBJ2-7; abundance: NA; v_gene: TRBV4-2; d_gene: TRBD1; CDR3nt: TGTGCCAGCAGCCAAGAGACAGGGGGAGAGTACTACGAGCAGTACTTC; CDR3aa: CASSQETGGEYYEQYF
j_gene: TRBJ1-4; abundance: NA; v_gene: TRBV5-1; d_gene: NA; CDR3nt: TGCGCCAGCAGCCGGGCACGGGATAATGAAAAACTGTTTTTT; CDR3aa: CASSRARDNEKLFF
j_gene: TRBJ1-2; abundance: NA; v_gene: TRBV7-2; d_gene: TRBD1; CDR3nt: TGTGCCAGCAGCTTCCGGGACAGGACCTATGGCTACACCTTC; CDR3aa: CASSFRDRTYGYTF
j_gene: TRBJ1-5; abundance: NA; v_gene: TRBV7-2; d_gene: TRBD1; CDR3nt: TGTGCCAGCAGCTCACCCGGGACAGGGGGCCGGGGCAATCAGCCCCAGCATTTT; CDR3aa: CASSSPGTGGRGNQPQHF
j_gene: TRBJ2-1; abundance: NA; v_gene: TRBV29-1; d_gene: TRBD2; CDR3nt: TGCAGCGTTGAAGCGCTACTAGCGGGAGGGTTTAGCTCCTACAATGAGCAGTTCTTC; CDR3aa: CSVEALLAGGFSSYNEQFF
j_gene: TRBJ1-1; abundance: NA; v_gene: TRBV7-8; d_gene: NA; CDR3nt: TGTGCCAGCAGCCCTTCTGTGGGGGCAGACACTGAAGCTTTCTTT; CDR3aa: CASSPSVGADTEAFF
j_gene: TRBJ2-7; abundance: NA; v_gene: TRBV29-1; d_gene: TRBD1; CDR3nt: TGCAGCGTGGCCCGGGACAGGGGGAGAGAGCAGTACTTC; CDR3aa: CSVARDRGREQYF
j_gene: TRBJ2-7; abundance: NA; v_gene: TRBV6-6; d_gene: TRBD2; CDR3nt: TGTGCCAGCACCTTGACCGGGGGGGGCCTCTCCTACGAGCAGTACTTC; CDR3aa: CASTLTGGGLSYEQYF
j_gene: TRBJ1-2; abundance: NA; v_gene: TRBV6-5; d_gene: TRBD1; CDR3nt: TGTGCCAGCAGTGACTCCACGGACAGGGTCTATGGCTACACCTTC; CDR3aa: CASSDSTDRVYGYTF
j_gene: TRBJ2-7; abundance: NA; v_gene: TRBV15; d_gene: TRBD2; CDR3nt: TGTGCCACCAGCGCCAGGACTAGCGGTCGTACCTACGAGCAGTACTTC; CDR3aa: CATSARTSGRTYEQYF
j_gene: TRBJ1-2; abundance: NA; v_gene: TRBV28; d_gene: NA; CDR3nt: TGTGCCAGTACAGCTAACTATGGCTACACCTTC; CDR3aa: CASTANYGYTF
j_gene: TRBJ2-7; abundance: NA; v_gene: TRBV6-5; d_gene: NA; CDR3nt: TGTGCCAGCAGTTACTCGTCGTGGGGGCATTACGAGCAGTACTTC; CDR3aa: CASSYSSWGHYEQYF
j_gene: TRBJ1-1; abundance: NA; v_gene: TRBV7-2; d_gene: NA; CDR3nt: TGTGCCAGCAGCTCGCAGGGGAGCGCTGAAGCTTTCTTT; CDR3aa: CASSSQGSAEAFF
j_gene: TRBJ2-7; abundance: NA; v_gene: TRBV5-1; d_gene: NA; CDR3nt: TGCGCCAGCAGCTTGGCCGCGCCCTCCTACGAGCAGTACTTC; CDR3aa: CASSLAAPSYEQYF
j_gene: TRBJ2-7; abundance: NA; v_gene: TRBV10-3; d_gene: TRBD1; CDR3nt: TGTGCCATCAGTGATTCAAACAGGGGGCGGAACAACGAGCAGTACTTC; CDR3aa: CAISDSNRGRNNEQYF
j_gene: TRBJ2-7; abundance: NA; v_gene: TRBV10-2; d_gene: NA; CDR3nt: TGCGCCAGCAGTGGAAGACAGGCTACCGGGACCTACCCCTACGAGCAGTACTTC; CDR3aa: CASSGRQATGTYPYEQYF
j_gene: TRBJ1-6; abundance: NA; v_gene: TRBV6-5; d_gene: NA; CDR3nt: TGTGCCAGCAGTTACTCTCTGAGTTATTCACCCCTCCACTTT; CDR3aa: CASSYSLSYSPLHF
j_gene: TRBJ1-1; abundance: NA; v_gene: TRBV5-6; d_gene: TRBD1; CDR3nt: TGTGCCAGCAGCCCCACTACAGGGGCCATGAACACTGAAGCTTTCTTT; CDR3aa: CASSPTTGAMNTEAFF
j_gene: TRBJ1-1; abundance: NA; v_gene: TRBV6-5; d_gene: NA; CDR3nt: TGTGCCAGCAGTTACGGGGTCCAGGGAAGATTAGCTTTCTTT; CDR3aa: CASSYGVQGRLAFF
j_gene: TRBJ1-2; abundance: NA; v_gene: TRBV4-1; d_gene: NA; CDR3nt: TGCGCCAGCAGCCAAGAGGGGGGGAGCTACACCTTC; CDR3aa: CASSQEGGSYTF
j_gene: TRBJ2-2; abundance: NA; v_gene: TRBV5-1; d_gene: NA; CDR3nt: TGCGCCAGCAGCTTGGCCGCGATAGGGGCGACCGGGGAGCTGTTTTTT; CDR3aa: CASSLAAIGATGELFF
j_gene: TRBJ2-5; abundance: NA; v_gene: TRBV5-1; d_gene: TRBD1; CDR3nt: TGCGCCAGCAGCCTGCGGGACAGGGAGGGAGAGACCCAGTACTTC; CDR3aa: CASSLRDREGETQYF